This T cell receptor beta chain came from a study of shared clonotypes between healthy human individuals. Turning to the study itself: Researchers assigned three CD4 naive, three CD4 memory, two CD8 naive and one CD8 memory plate to each donor. Study conclusions and caveats: It was expected that sequencing depth would affect clonotype sharing among donors. It was observed that about 5% of naive CD4 clonotypes were shared across a handful of donors.

V was shortened by 6 bases and J by 2 bases, with 17 bases between the two germline ends. The V gene's germline CDR1 is MDHEN and CDR2 SYDVKM. There are 15 residues in the CDR3. In the case of this clone: What it binds is not known.

It was 200 to 250 ng DNA, about 30,000 T cell genomes, that sorted-subset replicate PCRs used. TCRdb's table, derived via immunoSEQ multiplex PCR, lists solely in-frame clones and lacks some. The sample lists hundreds of thousands of clones, roughly 96% occurring once. Naivety among CD8 cells was defined by CD45RO negativity and positive CCR7 selection, thereby excluding terminally differentiated effector memory CD45RA+ cells. This chain connects TRBV28 to TRBJ2-7; D is ambiguous. This receptor was identified in a woman aged 30 to 39 in good health. The source material was naive CD8+ T cells sorted from blood. The CDR3: CASSPPRPSAYEQYF. DNA of the CDR3: TGTGCCAGCAGCCCCCCCAGGCCCTCGGCCTACGAGCAGTACTTC.